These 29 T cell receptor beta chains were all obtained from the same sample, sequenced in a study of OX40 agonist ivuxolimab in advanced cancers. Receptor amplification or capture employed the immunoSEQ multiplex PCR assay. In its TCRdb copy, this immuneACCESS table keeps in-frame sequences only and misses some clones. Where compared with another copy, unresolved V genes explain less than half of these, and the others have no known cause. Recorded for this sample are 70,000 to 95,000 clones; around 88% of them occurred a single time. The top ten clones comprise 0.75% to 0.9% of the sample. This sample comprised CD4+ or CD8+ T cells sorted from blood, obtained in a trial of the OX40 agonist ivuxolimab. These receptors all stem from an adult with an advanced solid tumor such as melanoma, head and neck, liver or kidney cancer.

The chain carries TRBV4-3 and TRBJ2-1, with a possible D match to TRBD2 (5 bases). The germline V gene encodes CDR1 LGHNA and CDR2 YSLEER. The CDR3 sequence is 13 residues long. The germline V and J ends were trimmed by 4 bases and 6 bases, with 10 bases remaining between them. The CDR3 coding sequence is TGCGCCAGCAGCCGCCGGGCGGGCAATGAGCAGTTCTTC. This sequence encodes CASSRRAGNEQFF.

CDR3 nucleotides: TGCGCCAGCAGCTTGGAGGGCCAGGGGGTGGTCAAAAACATTCAGTACTTC. Amino acids: CASSLEGQGVVKNIQYF. The V gene is TRBV5-1, the J gene TRBJ2-4; 7 nucleotides agree with TRBD1. Germline lookup yields CDR1 SGHRS and CDR2 YFSETQ. With V trimmed by 0 bases and J by 3 bases, 9 bases remained unmatched. The CDR3 has 17 amino acids.

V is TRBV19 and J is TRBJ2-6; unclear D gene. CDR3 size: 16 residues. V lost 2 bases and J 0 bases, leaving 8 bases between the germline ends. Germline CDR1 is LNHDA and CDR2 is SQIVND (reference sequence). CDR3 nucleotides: TGTGCCAGTAGTATATCGGTTCTCTCTGGGGCCAACGTCCTGACTTTC. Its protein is CASSISVLSGANVLTF.

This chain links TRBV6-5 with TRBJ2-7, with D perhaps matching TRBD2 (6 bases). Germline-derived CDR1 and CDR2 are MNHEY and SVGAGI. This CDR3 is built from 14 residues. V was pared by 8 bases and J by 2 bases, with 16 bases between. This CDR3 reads CASGLAGPPYEQYF. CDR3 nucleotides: TGTGCCAGCGGACTGGCGGGACCTCCCTACGAGCAGTACTTC.

In DNA, the CDR3 is TGTGCCATCAGTGAACTAGCGGGAGGGCGGCCCGAGACCCAGTACTTC. Protein sequence: CAISELAGGRPETQYF. The chain is built from TRBV10-3 and TRBJ2-5; 13 nucleotides match TRBD2. CDR1 and CDR2 (germline): ENHRY, SYGVKD. The CDR3 covers 16 residues. The ends lost 3 bases at V and 5 bases at J; junction bases unmatched: 6.

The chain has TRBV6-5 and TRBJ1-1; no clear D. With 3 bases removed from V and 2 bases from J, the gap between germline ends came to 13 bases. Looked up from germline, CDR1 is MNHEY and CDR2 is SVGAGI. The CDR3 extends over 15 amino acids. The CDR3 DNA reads TGTGCCAGCAGTTATGCCGGATCTACTAACACTGAAGCTTTCTTT. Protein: CASSYAGSTNTEAFF.

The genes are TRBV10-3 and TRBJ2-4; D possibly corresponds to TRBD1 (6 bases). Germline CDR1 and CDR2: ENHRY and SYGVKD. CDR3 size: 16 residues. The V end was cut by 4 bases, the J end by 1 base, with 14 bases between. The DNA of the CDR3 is TGTGCCATCAGTGCGGACAGCCCGGGGGCCAAAAACATTCAGTACTTC. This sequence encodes CAISADSPGAKNIQYF.

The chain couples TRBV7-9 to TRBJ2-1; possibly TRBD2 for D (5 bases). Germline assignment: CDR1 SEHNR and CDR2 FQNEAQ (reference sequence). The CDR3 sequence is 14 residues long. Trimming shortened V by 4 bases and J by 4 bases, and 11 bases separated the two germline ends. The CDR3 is CASSSGLIYNEQFF. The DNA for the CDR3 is TGTGCCAGCAGCTCAGGACTGATATACAATGAGCAGTTCTTC.

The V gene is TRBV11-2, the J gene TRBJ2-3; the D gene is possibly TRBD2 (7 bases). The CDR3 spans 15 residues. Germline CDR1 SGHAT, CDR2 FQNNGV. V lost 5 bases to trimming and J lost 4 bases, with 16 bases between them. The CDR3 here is CASSGAGARADTQYF. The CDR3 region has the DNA TGTGCCAGCAGCGGGGCGGGGGCCCGGGCAGATACGCAGTATTTT.

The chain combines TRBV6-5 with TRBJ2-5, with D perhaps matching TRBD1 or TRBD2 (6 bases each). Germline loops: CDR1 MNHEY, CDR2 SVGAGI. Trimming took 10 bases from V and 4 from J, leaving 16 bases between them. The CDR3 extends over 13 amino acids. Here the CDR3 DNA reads TGTGCCACCACTAGGGGGGCTGGAGAGACCCAGTACTTC. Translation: CATTRGAGETQYF.

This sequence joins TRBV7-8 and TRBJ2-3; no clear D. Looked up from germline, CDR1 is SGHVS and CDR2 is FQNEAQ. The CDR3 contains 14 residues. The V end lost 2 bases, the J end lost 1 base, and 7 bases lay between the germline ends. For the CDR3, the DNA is TGTGCCAGCAGCTTATCCAGCGGCACAGATACGCAGTATTTT. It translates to CASSLSSGTDTQYF. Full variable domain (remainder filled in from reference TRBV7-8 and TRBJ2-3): GAGVSQSPRYKVAKRGQDVALRCDPISGHVSLFWYQQALGQGPEFLTYFQNEAQLDKSGLPSDRFFAERPEGSVSTLKIQRTQQEDSAVYLCASSLSSGTDTQYFGPGTRLTVL.

The CDR3 DNA is TGTGCCAGCATTCCGACAGGGAGGTCCTACAATGAGCAGTTCTTC. This encodes CASIPTGRSYNEQFF. The rearrangement uses TRBV27 and TRBJ2-1, with D perhaps TRBD1 (7 bases). The germline V and J ends were trimmed by 7 bases and 1 base, with 14 bases remaining between them. The CDR3 spans 15 residues. The germline V gene has CDR1 MNHEY and CDR2 SMNVEV (reference sequence).

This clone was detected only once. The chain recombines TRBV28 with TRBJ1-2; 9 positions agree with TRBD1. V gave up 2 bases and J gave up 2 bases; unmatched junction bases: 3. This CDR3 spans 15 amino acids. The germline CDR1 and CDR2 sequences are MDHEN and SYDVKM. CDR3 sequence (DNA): TGTGCCAGCAGTTTAGCCGGGACAGGGAACTATGGCTACACCTTC. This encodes CASSLAGTGNYGYTF.

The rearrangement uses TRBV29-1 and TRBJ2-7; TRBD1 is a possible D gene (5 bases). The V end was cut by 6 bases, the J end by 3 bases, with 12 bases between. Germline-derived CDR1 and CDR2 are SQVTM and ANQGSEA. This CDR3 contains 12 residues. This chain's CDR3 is CSVLTANYEQYF. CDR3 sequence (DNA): TGCAGCGTGCTGACAGCCAACTACGAGCAGTACTTC.

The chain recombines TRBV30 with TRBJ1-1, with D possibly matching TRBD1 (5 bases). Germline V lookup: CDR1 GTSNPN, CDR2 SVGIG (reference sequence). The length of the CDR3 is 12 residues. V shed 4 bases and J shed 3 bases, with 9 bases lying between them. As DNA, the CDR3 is TGTGCCTGGAAGGGACGGGACACTGAAGCTTTCTTT. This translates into CAWKGRDTEAFF.

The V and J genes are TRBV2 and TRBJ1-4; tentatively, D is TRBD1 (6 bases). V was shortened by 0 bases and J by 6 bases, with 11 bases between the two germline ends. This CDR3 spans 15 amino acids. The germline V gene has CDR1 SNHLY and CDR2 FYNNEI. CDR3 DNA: TGTGCCAGCAGTGAAGCGTGGGGGGCGTATGAAAAACTGTTTTTT. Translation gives CASSEAWGAYEKLFF.

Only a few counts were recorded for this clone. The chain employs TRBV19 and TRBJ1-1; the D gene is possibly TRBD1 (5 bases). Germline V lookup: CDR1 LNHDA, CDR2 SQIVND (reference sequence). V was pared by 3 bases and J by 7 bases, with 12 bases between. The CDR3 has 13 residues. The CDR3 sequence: CASSIAAGFEAFF. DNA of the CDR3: TGTGCCAGTAGTATTGCCGCAGGGTTTGAAGCTTTCTTT.

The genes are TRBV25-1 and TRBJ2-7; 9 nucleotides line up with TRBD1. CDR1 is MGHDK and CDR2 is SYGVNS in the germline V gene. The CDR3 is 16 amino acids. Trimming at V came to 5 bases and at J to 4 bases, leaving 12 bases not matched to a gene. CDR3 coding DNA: TGTGCCAGCAGTAGATCGGGGGGACAGGGTAGGTACGAGCAGTACTTC. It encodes CASSRSGGQGRYEQYF.

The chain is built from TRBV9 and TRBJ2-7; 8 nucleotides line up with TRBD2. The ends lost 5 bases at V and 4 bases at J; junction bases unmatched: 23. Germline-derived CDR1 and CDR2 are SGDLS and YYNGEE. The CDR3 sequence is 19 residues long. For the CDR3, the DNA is TGTGCCAGCAGTGACGTATTGTGGCGAAGCGAGCGGGAGCGGTACGAGCAGTACTTC. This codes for CASSDVLWRSERERYEQYF.

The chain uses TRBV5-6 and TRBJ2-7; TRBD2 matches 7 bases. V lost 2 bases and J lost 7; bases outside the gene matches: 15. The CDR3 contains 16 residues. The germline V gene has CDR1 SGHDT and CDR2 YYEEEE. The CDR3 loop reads CASSLLGGTAVQEQYF. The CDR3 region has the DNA TGTGCCAGCAGCTTACTCGGGGGGACCGCCGTTCAGGAGCAGTACTTC.

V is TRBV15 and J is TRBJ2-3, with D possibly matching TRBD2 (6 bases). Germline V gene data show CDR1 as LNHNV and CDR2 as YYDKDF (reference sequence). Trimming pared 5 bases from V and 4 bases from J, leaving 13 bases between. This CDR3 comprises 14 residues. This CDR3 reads CATSGFSGADTQYF. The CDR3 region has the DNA TGTGCCACCAGCGGGTTCTCGGGAGCAGATACGCAGTATTTT.

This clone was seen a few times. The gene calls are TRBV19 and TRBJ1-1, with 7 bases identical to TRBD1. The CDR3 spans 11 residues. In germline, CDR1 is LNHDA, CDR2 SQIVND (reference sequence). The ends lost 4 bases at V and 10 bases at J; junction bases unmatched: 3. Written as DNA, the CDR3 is TGTGCCAGTAGTAGATACAGGGGAGCTTTCTTT. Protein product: CASSRYRGAFF. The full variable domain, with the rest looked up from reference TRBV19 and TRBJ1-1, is DGGITQSPKYLFRKEGQNVTLSCEQNLNHDAMYWYRQDPGQGLRLIYYSQIVNDFQKGDIAEGYSVSREKKESFPLTVTSAQKNPTAFYLCASSRYRGAFFGQGTRLTVV.

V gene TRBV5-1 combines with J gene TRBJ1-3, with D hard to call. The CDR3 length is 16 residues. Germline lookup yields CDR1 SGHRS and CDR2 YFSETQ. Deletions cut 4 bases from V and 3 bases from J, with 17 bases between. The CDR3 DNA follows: TGCGCCAGCAGCCCTGGACGGGGATTCTTTGGAAACACCATATATTTT. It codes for CASSPGRGFFGNTIYF.

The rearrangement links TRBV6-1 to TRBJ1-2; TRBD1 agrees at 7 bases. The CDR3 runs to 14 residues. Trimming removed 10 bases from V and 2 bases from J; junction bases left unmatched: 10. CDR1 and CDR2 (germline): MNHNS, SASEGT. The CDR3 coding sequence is TGTGCCACCCATTCGACAGGGTGGAACTATGGCTACACCTTC. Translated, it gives CATHSTGWNYGYTF.

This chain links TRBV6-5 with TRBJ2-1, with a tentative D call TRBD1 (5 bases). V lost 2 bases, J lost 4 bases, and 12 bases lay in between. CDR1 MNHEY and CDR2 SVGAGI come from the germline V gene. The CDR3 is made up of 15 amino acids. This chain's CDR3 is CASSYKGELYNEQFF. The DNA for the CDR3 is TGTGCCAGCAGTTACAAAGGGGAACTATACAATGAGCAGTTCTTC.

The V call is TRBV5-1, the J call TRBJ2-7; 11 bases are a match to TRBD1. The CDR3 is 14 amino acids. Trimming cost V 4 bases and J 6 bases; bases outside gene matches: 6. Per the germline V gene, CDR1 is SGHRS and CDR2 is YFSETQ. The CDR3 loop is CASSMGQGGTEQYF. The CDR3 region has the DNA TGCGCCAGCAGCATGGGACAGGGGGGAACCGAGCAGTACTTC.

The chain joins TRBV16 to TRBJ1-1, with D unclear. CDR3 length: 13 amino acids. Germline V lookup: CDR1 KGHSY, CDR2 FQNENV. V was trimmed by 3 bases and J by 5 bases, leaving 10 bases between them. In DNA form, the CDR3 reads TGTGCCAGCAGCCAGATACGAGGGACTGAAGCTTTCTTT. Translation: CASSQIRGTEAFF.

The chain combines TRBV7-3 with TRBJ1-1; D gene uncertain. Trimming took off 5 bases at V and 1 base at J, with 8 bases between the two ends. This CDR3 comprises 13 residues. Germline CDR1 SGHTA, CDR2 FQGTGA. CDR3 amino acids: CASSLLENTEAFF. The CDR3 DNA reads TGTGCCAGCAGCCTCCTTGAGAACACTGAAGCTTTCTTT.

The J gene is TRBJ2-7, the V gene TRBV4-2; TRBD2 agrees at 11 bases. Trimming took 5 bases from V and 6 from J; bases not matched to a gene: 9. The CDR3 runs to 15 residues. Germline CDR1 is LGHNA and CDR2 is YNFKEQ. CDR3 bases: TGTGCCAGCAGCACCCGGGGTAGCGGGAGGGCCGAGCAGTACTTC. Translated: CASSTRGSGRAEQYF.